These 26 T cell receptor beta chains came from one sample sequenced in a study of T cells in localized non-small cell lung cancer. The repertoire was sequenced with immunoSEQ multiplex PCR; TCRdb's copy has only in-frame clones and lacks some. The sample carries around 26,000 clones, around 93% recorded once. The sample consisted of peripheral blood, taken before any cancer treatment. The receptors derive from a female donor older than 55 with stage II squamous cell lung carcinoma.

V usage is TRBV19 and J usage is TRBJ2-7, with 12 bases matching TRBD2. Germline loops: CDR1 LNHDA, CDR2 SQIVND (reference sequence). The CDR3 is made up of 18 amino acids. Trimming cost V 4 bases and J 0 bases; bases outside gene matches: 10. The CDR3 is CASSRAQLTSGSSYEQYF. For the CDR3, the DNA is TGTGCCAGTAGTAGGGCGCAATTGACTAGCGGGAGCTCCTACGAGCAGTACTTC.

This clone occurred a few times. The chain recombines TRBV2 with TRBJ1-2, with TRBD1 identical over 9 bases. V trimming: 4 bases; J trimming: 3 bases; junction bases outside the gene matches: 9. The CDR3 extends over 16 amino acids. The germline gives CDR1 SNHLY, CDR2 FYNNEI. Here the CDR3 DNA reads TGTGCCAGCAGTGGAGGGACAGGGTCATGGGACTATGGCTACACCTTC. Amino acids: CASSGGTGSWDYGYTF. Full variable domain (missing parts from reference TRBV2 and TRBJ1-2): EPEVTQTPSHQVTQMGQEVILRCVPISNHLYFYWYRQILGQKVEFLVSFYNNEISEKSEIFDDQFSVERPDGSNFTLKIRSTKLEDSAMYFCASSGGTGSWDYGYTFGSGTRLTVV.

V and J are TRBV5-1 and TRBJ2-7; 8 nucleotides agree with TRBD2. The CDR3 runs 13 residues. Looked up from germline, CDR1 is SGHRS and CDR2 is YFSETQ. Trimming removed 4 bases from V and 7 bases from J; junction bases left unmatched: 7. The CDR3, as DNA: TGCGCCAGCAGCGTCTCCCGGGGGGGGGAGCAGTACTTC. Translated: CASSVSRGGEQYF.

The chain joins TRBV5-1 to TRBJ1-2; TRBD1 aligns across 8 bases. The V gene's germline CDR1 is SGHRS and CDR2 YFSETQ. V was clipped by 0 bases and J by 1 base; unmatched bases: 11. The CDR3 consists of 18 residues. DNA for the CDR3: TGCGCCAGCAGCTTGGGTGCGGGACAGGCCATCATTAACTATGGCTACACCTTC. Its protein product is CASSLGAGQAIINYGYTF.

This chain joins TRBV27 and TRBJ2-7; TRBD1 might be the D (6 bases). The CDR3 has 12 amino acids. V gave up 5 bases and J gave up 2 bases, with 7 bases separating them. The germline gives CDR1 MNHEY, CDR2 SMNVEV (reference sequence). Here the CDR3 reads CASSGQTYEQYF. The CDR3 coding sequence is TGTGCCAGCAGTGGACAGACCTACGAGCAGTACTTC.

The rearrangement uses TRBV30 and TRBJ1-5; D unresolved. Trimming removed 2 bases at V and 6 bases at J, with 14 bases between. Germline-derived CDR1 and CDR2 are GTSNPN and SVGIG (reference sequence). The CDR3 covers 14 residues. Here the CDR3 reads CAWSPRGGGQPQHF. The DNA for the CDR3 is TGTGCCTGGAGTCCTCGGGGAGGAGGTCAGCCCCAGCATTTT.

This clone showed up just a few times. This chain connects TRBV5-1 to TRBJ2-5, with 9 positions matching TRBD2. V lost 0 bases and J lost 1; bases outside the gene matches: 1. The germline CDR1 and CDR2 sequences are SGHRS and YFSETQ. The CDR3 is made up of 15 amino acids. DNA of the CDR3: TGCGCCAGCAGCTTGGGACTAGCGGTCCAAGAGACCCAGTACTTC. Translated, it gives CASSLGLAVQETQYF.

The CDR3 sequence is CASSMGAWETQYF. In DNA, the CDR3 is TGCGCCAGCAGCATGGGGGCGTGGGAGACCCAGTACTTC. The rearrangement joins TRBV5-1 to TRBJ2-5, with D perhaps TRBD1 (6 bases). Trimming took off 4 bases at V and 5 bases at J, with 12 bases between the two ends. Germline V gene data show CDR1 as SGHRS and CDR2 as YFSETQ. The CDR3 length is 13 residues.

V and J are TRBV4-2 and TRBJ2-7; D is undetermined. Germline CDR1 is LGHNA and CDR2 is YNFKEQ. This CDR3 is 13 amino acids long. The V and J ends lost 1 base and 4 bases respectively, with 8 bases between them. The CDR3 loop is CASSQAQLYEQYF. The CDR3 coding sequence is TGTGCCAGCAGCCAAGCCCAATTATACGAGCAGTACTTC.

V is TRBV7-9 and J is TRBJ2-5, with D possibly TRBD1 on 6 matching bases. This CDR3 contains 15 residues. V was pared by 6 bases and J by 5 bases, with 19 bases between. CDR1 is SEHNR, CDR2 FQNEAQ, per germline (reference sequence). CDR3 DNA sequence: TGTGCCAGCAGTCTTCTACAGGGTCGAGGCGAGACCCAGTACTTC. It yields the protein CASSLLQGRGETQYF.

The V and J genes are TRBV5-1 and TRBJ1-4; 9 bases map to TRBD1. J lost 8 bases, V lost 4 bases, and 9 bases had no gene match. The CDR3 is 15 residues long. Germline CDR1 reads SGHRS; CDR2 reads YFSETQ. The DNA of the CDR3 is TGCGCCAGCAGCGGGGAGGGACAGGGACTGGAAAAACTGTTTTTT. It encodes CASSGEGQGLEKLFF.

This chain joins TRBV29-1 and TRBJ1-2; D is unresolved. Trimming pared 4 bases from V and 4 bases from J, leaving 13 bases between. Germline V gene data show CDR1 as SQVTM and CDR2 as ANQGSEA. There are 13 residues in the CDR3. The CDR3 DNA is TGCAGCGTTGTATCAGACTTTGGCTATGGCTACACCTTC. It is translated as CSVVSDFGYGYTF. Drawing the rest from reference TRBV29-1 and TRBJ1-2, the complete variable domain is SAVISQKPSRDICQRGTSLTIQCQVDSQVTMMFWYRQQPGQSLTLIATANQGSEATYESGFVIDKFPISRPNLTFSTLTVSNMSPEDSSIYLCSVVSDFGYGYTFGSGTRLTVV.

The chain couples TRBV18 to TRBJ2-7; D remains unclear. The CDR3 runs 14 residues. The ends were cut back, 1 base at V and 3 bases at J, with 10 bases in the middle. From germline, CDR1 is KGHSH and CDR2 LQKENI. The CDR3 region has the DNA TGTGCCAGCTCACCACTCCTGGGGTACTACGAGCAGTACTTC. The encoded protein is CASSPLLGYYEQYF.

The rearrangement uses TRBV28 and TRBJ1-1, with D tentatively TRBD1 (5 bases). V lost 2 bases to trimming and J lost 5 bases, with 21 bases between them. CDR1 and CDR2 (germline): MDHEN, SYDVKM. The CDR3 totals 17 residues. CDR3 nucleotide sequence: TGTGCCAGCAGTTTAATCCGGGCGGGGGATCTGGGGACTGAAGCTTTCTTT. Translating it yields CASSLIRAGDLGTEAFF.

The chain couples TRBV9 to TRBJ1-1; 7 nucleotides match TRBD1. Germline trimming cut 4 bases from V and 1 base from J; bases unmatched to any gene: 7. The CDR3 is 15 amino acids. Per the germline V gene, CDR1 is SGDLS and CDR2 is YYNGEE. For the CDR3, the DNA is TGTGCCAGCAGCCCCCGGGGACAGAGGAACACTGAAGCTTTCTTT. It codes for CASSPRGQRNTEAFF.

J is TRBJ1-2 and V is TRBV4-1; TRBD1 aligns across 12 bases. The germline V gene has CDR1 MGHRA and CDR2 YSYEKL. V shed 1 base and J 4 bases; nucleotides not matched to a gene: 19. This CDR3 is 21 amino acids long. The DNA for the CDR3 is TGCGCCAGCAGCCAAGCGGGAGGGACCCGGGACAGGGGGCCCAGGGGCTATGGCTACACCTTC. Amino acids: CASSQAGGTRDRGPRGYGYTF.

J is TRBJ2-7 and V is TRBV6-1; no definite D call. Trimming took off 1 base at V and 3 bases at J, with 13 bases between the two ends. The CDR3 covers 15 residues. Germline V gene data show CDR1 as MNHNS and CDR2 as SASEGT. Written as DNA, the CDR3 is TGTGCCAGCAGTGAAGTGGTGGCGGAGTACTACGAGCAGTACTTC. Protein sequence: CASSEVVAEYYEQYF.

The chain uses TRBV4-2 and TRBJ1-4, with a possible D match to TRBD1 (6 bases). This CDR3 region has 15 residues. Between the trimmed V and J ends, which lost 4 bases and 10 bases, there was a span of 19 bases. Germline V CDR1 and CDR2: LGHNA, YNFKEQ. The CDR3 coding sequence is TGTGCCAGCAGCCCCCGGACAGCTACTGAGGTAAAACTGTTTTTT. Residues: CASSPRTATEVKLFF.

This chain's CDR3 is CASSARLAGDTQYF. The CDR3 DNA reads as TGTGCCAGTAGTGCCCGACTAGCAGGAGATACGCAGTATTTT. This sequence joins TRBV19 and TRBJ2-3, with 7 bases that match TRBD2. Germline V CDR1 and CDR2: LNHDA, SQIVND (reference sequence). CDR3 length equals 14 residues. With 5 bases clipped from V and 5 bases from J, the junction kept 7 bases outside the gene matches.

The J gene is TRBJ2-3, the V gene TRBV5-6; D remains unclear. CDR3 size: 14 residues. V was cut by 5 bases and J by 0 bases, with 10 bases left in between. Germline lookup yields CDR1 SGHDT and CDR2 YYEEEE. The chain's CDR3 is CASSRLASTDTQYF. CDR3 nucleotide sequence: TGTGCCAGCAGTAGGTTAGCTAGCACAGATACGCAGTATTTT.

The chain links TRBV7-8 to TRBJ2-1, with a tentative D call TRBD2 (5 bases). The CDR3 contains 19 residues. Germline CDR1 and CDR2: SGHVS and FQNEAQ. The V end was cut by 1 base, the J end by 4 bases, with 23 bases between. The DNA of the CDR3 is TGTGCCAGCAGCTTAGTCGGAGGACCTTATAGTAGCGTATACAATGAGCAGTTCTTC. Translation: CASSLVGGPYSSVYNEQFF.

This chain links TRBV7-8 with TRBJ2-1; TRBD2 agrees at 9 bases. Germline-derived CDR1 and CDR2 are SGHVS and FQNEAQ. Unmatched junction bases numbered 15, after V lost 5 bases and J lost 10 bases. This CDR3 has 16 amino acids. Written as DNA, the CDR3 is TGTGCCAGCAGCATGAGGGCGGGAGGGCCGTCCGACGAGCAGTTCTTC. This codes for CASSMRAGGPSDEQFF.

The CDR3 DNA sequence: TGTGCCATCAGTGATCGCCAACGGATAAACACTGAAGCTTTCTTT. Its translation: CAISDRQRINTEAFF. The rearrangement joins TRBV10-3 to TRBJ1-1; unclear D gene. V was clipped by 3 bases and J by 2 bases, with 13 bases between them. This CDR3 comprises 15 residues. Germline-derived CDR1 and CDR2 are ENHRY and SYGVKD.

This clone was detected once. V and J are TRBV7-8 and TRBJ1-6; 9 positions match TRBD1. This CDR3 spans 16 amino acids. The ends lost 4 bases at V and 9 bases at J; junction bases unmatched: 10. The germline V gene encodes CDR1 SGHVS and CDR2 FQNEAQ. The CDR3 DNA is TGTGCCAGCAGCTCCCCTTCCGGGACAGGGACTTCACCCCTCCACTTT. It specifies CASSSPSGTGTSPLHF.

This chain joins TRBV7-2 and TRBJ1-5; no clear D. Germline values: CDR1 SGHTA, CDR2 FQGNSA. This CDR3 comprises 15 residues. V lost 1 base to trimming and J lost 0 bases, with 7 bases between them. The CDR3 DNA is TGTGCCAGCAGCTTAGGTCCATCTAGCAATCAGCCCCAGCATTTT. As protein: CASSLGPSSNQPQHF.

Regarding this clone: Germline is not matched at one junction end, which may reflect a read error. This chain links TRBV7-7 with TRBJ1-5; D might be TRBD1 (5 bases). The CDR3 length is 13 residues. From germline, CDR1 is SSHAT and CDR2 FNYEAQ (reference sequence). In DNA form, the CDR3 reads TGTGCTAGCAGCTTAGCGCAGGGTCAGCCCCAGCATTTT. Encoded protein: CASSLAQGQPQHF. Full variable domain (remainder filled in from reference TRBV7-7 and TRBJ1-5): GAGVSQSPRYKVTKRGQDVTLRCDPISSHATLYWYQQALGQGPEFLTYFNYEAQPDKSGLPSDRFSAERPEGSISTLTIQRTEQRDSAMYRCASSLAQGQPQHFGDGTRLSIL.